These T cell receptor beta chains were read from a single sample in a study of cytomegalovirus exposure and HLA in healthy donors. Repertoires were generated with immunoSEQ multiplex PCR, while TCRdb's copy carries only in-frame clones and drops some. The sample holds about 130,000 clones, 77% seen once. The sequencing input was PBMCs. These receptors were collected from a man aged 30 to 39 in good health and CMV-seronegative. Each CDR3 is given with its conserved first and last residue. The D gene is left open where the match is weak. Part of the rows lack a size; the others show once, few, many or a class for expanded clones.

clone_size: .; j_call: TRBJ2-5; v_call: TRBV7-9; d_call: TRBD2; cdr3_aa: CASSLVASGIGETQYF; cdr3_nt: TGTGCCAGCAGCTTAGTGGCTAGCGGGATCGGGGAGACCCAGTACTTC
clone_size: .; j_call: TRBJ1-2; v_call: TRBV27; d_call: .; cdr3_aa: CASDHWAFYGYTF; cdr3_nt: TGTGCCAGCGATCACTGGGCGTTCTATGGCTACACCTTC
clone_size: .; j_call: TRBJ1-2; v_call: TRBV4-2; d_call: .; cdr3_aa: CASSQDPAREGYTF; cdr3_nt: TGTGCCAGCAGCCAAGATCCGGCCAGGGAAGGCTACACCTTC
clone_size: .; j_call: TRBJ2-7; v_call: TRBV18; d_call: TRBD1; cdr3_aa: CASSSQGQGQGKYF; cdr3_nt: TGTGCCAGCTCATCCCAGGGACAGGGCCAAGGAAAGTACTTC
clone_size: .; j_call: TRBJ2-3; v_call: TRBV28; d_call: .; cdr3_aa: CASSSPRGPDTQYF; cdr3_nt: TGTGCCAGCAGTTCCCCCCGGGGTCCAGATACGCAGTATTTT
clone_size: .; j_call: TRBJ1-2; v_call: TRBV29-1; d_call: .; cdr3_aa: CSVDLSGYGYTF; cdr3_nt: TGCAGCGTTGATCTGTCGGGCTATGGCTACACCTTC
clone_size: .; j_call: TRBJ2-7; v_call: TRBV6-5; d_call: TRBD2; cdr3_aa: CASRVAGGDYEQYF; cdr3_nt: TGTGCCAGCAGGGTAGCGGGAGGTGACTACGAGCAGTACTTC
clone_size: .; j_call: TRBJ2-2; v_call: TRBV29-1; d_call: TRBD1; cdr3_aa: CSVRDRGDTGELFF; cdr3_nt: TGCAGCGTTCGAGACAGGGGTGACACCGGGGAGCTGTTTTTT
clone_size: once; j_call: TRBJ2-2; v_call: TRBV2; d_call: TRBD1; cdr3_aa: CASRYGQGNTGELFF; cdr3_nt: TGTGCCAGCAGATACGGACAGGGGAACACCGGGGAGCTGTTTTTT
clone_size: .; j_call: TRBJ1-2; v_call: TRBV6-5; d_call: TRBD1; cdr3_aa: CASRFQGAVYGYTF; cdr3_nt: TGTGCCAGCAGATTTCAGGGGGCGGTCTATGGCTACACCTTC
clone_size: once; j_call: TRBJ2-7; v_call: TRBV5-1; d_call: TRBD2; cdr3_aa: CASSSIPAGEQYF; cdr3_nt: TGCGCCAGCAGCTCTATACCAGCGGGGGAGCAGTACTTC
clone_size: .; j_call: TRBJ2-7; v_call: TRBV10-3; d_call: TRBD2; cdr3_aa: CAISEGLAGAYEQYF; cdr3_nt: TGTGCCATCAGTGAGGGACTAGCGGGAGCCTACGAGCAGTACTTC
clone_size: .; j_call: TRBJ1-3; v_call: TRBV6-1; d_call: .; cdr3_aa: CASSQGQGGNTIYF; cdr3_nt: TGTGCCAGCAGTCAGGGGCAGGGTGGAAACACCATATATTTT
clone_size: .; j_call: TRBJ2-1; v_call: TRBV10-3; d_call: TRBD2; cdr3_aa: CAISELGEGQAEQFF; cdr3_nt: TGTGCCATCAGTGAGCTTGGGGAGGGCCAGGCTGAGCAGTTCTTC
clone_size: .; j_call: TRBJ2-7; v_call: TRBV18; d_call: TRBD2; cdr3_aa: CASSPLTSGRGYEQYF; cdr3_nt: TGTGCCAGCTCACCGCTAACTAGCGGGAGAGGGTACGAGCAGTACTTC
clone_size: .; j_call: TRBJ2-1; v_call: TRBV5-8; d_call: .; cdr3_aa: CASRAFGSSYNEQFF; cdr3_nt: TGTGCCAGCAGGGCCTTTGGGAGCTCCTACAATGAGCAGTTCTTC
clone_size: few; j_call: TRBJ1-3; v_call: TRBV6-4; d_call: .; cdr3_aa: CASRGWGGWGNTIYF; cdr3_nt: TGTGCCAGCAGGGGGTGGGGGGGTTGGGGAAACACCATATATTTT
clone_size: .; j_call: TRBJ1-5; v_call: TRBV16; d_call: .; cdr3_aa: CASSPHSQANQPQHF; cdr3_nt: TGTGCCAGCAGCCCCCACTCGCAGGCTAATCAGCCCCAGCATTTT
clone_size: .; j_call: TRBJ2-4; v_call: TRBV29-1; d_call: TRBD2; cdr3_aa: CSVGELAGSAKNIQYF; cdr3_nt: TGCAGCGTCGGGGAATTAGCGGGTTCAGCCAAAAACATTCAGTACTTC
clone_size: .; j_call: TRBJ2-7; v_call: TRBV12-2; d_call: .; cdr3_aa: CASRLQGAYEQYF; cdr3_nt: TGTGCAAGTCGCTTACAGGGTGCCTACGAGCAGTACTTC
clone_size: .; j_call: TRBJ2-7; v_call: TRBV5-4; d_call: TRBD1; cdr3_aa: CASSWGGQGPISYEQYF; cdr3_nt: TGTGCCAGCAGCTGGGGGGGACAGGGGCCGATCTCCTACGAGCAGTACTTC
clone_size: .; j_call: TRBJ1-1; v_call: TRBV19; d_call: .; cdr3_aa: CASSIGQGLPEAFF; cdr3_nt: TGTGCCAGTAGTATTGGGCAGGGATTACCTGAAGCTTTCTTT
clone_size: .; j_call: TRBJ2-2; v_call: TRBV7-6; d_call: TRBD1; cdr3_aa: CASSITGGTGELFF; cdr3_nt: TGTGCCAGCAGCATTACAGGGGGCACCGGGGAGCTGTTTTTT
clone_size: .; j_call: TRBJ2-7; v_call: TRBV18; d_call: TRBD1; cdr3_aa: CASSLGDSPTYEQYF; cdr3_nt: TGTGCCAGCTCACTGGGGGACAGCCCGACCTACGAGCAGTACTTC
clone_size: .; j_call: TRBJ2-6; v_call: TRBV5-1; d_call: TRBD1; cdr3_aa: CASSAHRGAGANVLTF; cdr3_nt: TGCGCCAGCAGCGCCCACAGGGGTGCTGGGGCCAACGTCCTGACTTTC
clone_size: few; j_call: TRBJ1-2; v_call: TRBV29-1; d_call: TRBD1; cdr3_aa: CSVAVGTGGVYGYTF; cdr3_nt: TGCAGCGTTGCGGTGGGGACAGGGGGTGTCTATGGCTACACCTTC
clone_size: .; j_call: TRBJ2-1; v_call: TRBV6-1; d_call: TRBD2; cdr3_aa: CASSEVLRGTSQAYNEQFF; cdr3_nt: TGTGCCAGCAGTGAAGTATTGAGGGGGACTAGCCAAGCCTACAATGAGCAGTTCTTC
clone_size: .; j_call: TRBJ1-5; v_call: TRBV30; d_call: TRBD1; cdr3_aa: CAFGQGFSSNQPQHF; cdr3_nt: TGTGCCTTCGGACAGGGGTTTTCTAGCAATCAGCCCCAGCATTTT
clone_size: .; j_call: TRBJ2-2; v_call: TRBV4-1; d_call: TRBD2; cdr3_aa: CASSLTSGYDTGELFF; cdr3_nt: TGCGCCAGCAGCCTGACTAGCGGGTATGACACCGGGGAGCTGTTTTTT
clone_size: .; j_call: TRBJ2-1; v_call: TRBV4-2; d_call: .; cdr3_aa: CASSQEWAALRFF; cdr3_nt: TGTGCCAGCAGCCAAGAATGGGCCGCCCTTCGGTTCTTC
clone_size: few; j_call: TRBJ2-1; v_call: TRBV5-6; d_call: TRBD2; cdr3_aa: CASSSPGLAGGGSYNEQFF; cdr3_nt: TGTGCCAGCAGCTCACCGGGACTAGCGGGAGGGGGCTCCTACAATGAGCAGTTCTTC
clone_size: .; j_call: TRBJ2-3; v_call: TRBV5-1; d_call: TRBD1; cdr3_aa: CASRQGLSADTQYF; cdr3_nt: TGCGCCAGCAGACAGGGGCTTAGCGCAGATACGCAGTATTTT
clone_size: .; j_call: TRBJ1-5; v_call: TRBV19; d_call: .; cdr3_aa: CASSIGAGYPQPQHF; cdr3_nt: TGTGCCAGTAGTATAGGGGCGGGGTACCCTCAGCCCCAGCATTTT
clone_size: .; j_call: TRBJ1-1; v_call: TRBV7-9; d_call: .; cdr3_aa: CASSPVLEAFF; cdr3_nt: TGTGCCAGCAGCCCGGTTTTAGAAGCTTTCTTT
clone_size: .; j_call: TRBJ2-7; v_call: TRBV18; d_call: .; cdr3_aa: CASSPSGQSSYEQYF; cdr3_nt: TGTGCCAGCTCACCCTCCGGACAGAGCTCCTACGAGCAGTACTTC
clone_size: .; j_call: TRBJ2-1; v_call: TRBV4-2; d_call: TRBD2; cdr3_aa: CASSQDTVGGTSGSNEQFF; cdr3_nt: TGTGCCAGCAGCCAAGATACGGTCGGAGGGACTAGCGGGAGCAATGAGCAGTTCTTC
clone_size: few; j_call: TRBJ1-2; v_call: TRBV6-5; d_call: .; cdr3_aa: CASRAGLNYGYTF; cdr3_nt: TGTGCCAGCAGGGCTGGACTCAACTATGGCTACACCTTC
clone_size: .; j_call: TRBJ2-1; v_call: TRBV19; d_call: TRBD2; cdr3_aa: CASSIEWTSGRKQFF; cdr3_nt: TGTGCCAGTAGTATAGAATGGACTAGCGGGAGGAAGCAGTTCTTC
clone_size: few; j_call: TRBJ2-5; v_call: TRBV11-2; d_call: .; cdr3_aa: CASSLGSGVVGQETQYF; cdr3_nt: TGTGCCAGCAGCTTGGGGTCGGGAGTGGTGGGGCAAGAGACCCAGTACTTC
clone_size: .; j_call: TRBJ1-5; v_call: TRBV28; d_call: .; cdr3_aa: CASSGRFGRSNQPQHF; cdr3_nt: TGTGCCAGCAGTGGGAGGTTTGGAAGAAGCAATCAGCCCCAGCATTTT
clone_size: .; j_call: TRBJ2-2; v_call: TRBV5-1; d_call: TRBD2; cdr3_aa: CASSLAGLVGELFF; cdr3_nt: TGCGCCAGCAGCTTGGCCGGACTAGTTGGGGAGCTGTTTTTT
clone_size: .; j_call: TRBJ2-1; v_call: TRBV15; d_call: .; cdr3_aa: CATSSGPLASYNEQFF; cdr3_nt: TGTGCCACCAGCAGTGGGCCCCTGGCGTCCTACAATGAGCAGTTCTTC
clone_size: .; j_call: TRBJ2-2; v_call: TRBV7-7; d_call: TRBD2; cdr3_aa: CASSPDSGRATGELFF; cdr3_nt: TGTGCTAGCAGCCCAGATAGCGGGAGGGCCACCGGGGAGCTGTTTTTT
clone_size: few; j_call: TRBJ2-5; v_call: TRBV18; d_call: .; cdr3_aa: CASSPPQETQYF; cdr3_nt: TGTGCCAGCTCACCTCCTCAAGAGACCCAGTACTTC
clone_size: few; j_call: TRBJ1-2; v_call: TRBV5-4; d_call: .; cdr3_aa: CASSPTGLANYGYTF; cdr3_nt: TGTGCCAGCAGCCCGACAGGATTGGCTAACTATGGCTACACCTTC
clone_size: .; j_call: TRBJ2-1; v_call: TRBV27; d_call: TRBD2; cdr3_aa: CASSPWTSGKTNEQFF; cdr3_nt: TGTGCCAGCAGTCCCTGGACTAGCGGGAAAACAAATGAGCAGTTCTTC
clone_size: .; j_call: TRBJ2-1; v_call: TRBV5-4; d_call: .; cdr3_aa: CASSYGSGTYNEQFF; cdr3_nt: TGTGCCAGCAGCTACGGTAGCGGTACCTACAATGAGCAGTTCTTC
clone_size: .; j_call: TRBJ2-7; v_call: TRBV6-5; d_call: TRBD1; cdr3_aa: CASRRQGVYEQYF; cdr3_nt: TGTGCCAGCAGAAGACAGGGGGTCTACGAGCAGTACTTC
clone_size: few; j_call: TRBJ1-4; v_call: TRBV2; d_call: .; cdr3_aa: CASRGDNEKLFF; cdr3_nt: TGTGCCAGCAGAGGAGATAATGAAAAACTGTTTTTT
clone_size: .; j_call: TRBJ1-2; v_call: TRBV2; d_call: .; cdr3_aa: CASSEQDYGYTF; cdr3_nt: TGTGCCAGCAGTGAACAGGACTATGGCTACACCTTC